A selection of T cell receptor beta chains follows, all from one sample in a study of regulatory dendritic cells for organ transplantation. These receptors are not linked to any known antigen. The method was immunoSEQ multiplex PCR; TCRdb's version includes in-frame clones alone and lacks a portion of them. The sample comprises about 5,400 clones, about 70% of which are singletons, and about 19% rests with the top ten. Sequenced input: memory CD8+ T cells from blood cultured with regulatory dendritic cells. Receptor source: a human donor in good health. Both conserved end residues are part of each CDR3. Each record gives: D gene, CDR3 length, V gene, J gene, clone size, CDR3 protein, CDR3 DNA. D genes are given only for firm matches. For some rows the clone size is stated as once, few or many, or as a class when expanded; others skip it.

d_gene: NA
len: 12
v_gene: TRBV9
j_gene: TRBJ2-7
abundance: NA
CDR3aa: CASSGEMTEQYF
CDR3nt: TGTGCCAGCAGCGGAGAGATGACGGAGCAGTACTTC

d_gene: TRBD2
len: 15
v_gene: TRBV2
j_gene: TRBJ2-2
abundance: NA
CDR3aa: CASSDGGRGAGELFF
CDR3nt: TGTGCCAGCAGTGATGGCGGGAGGGGGGCCGGGGAGCTGTTTTTT

d_gene: TRBD2
len: 16
v_gene: TRBV6-4
j_gene: TRBJ2-3
abundance: NA
CDR3aa: CASSDSGGGAADTQYF
CDR3nt: TGTGCCAGCAGTGACTCAGGCGGGGGGGCGGCAGATACGCAGTATTTT

d_gene: NA
len: 13
v_gene: TRBV19
j_gene: TRBJ1-1
abundance: NA
CDR3aa: CASIAPMNTEAFF
CDR3nt: TGTGCCAGTATTGCACCTATGAACACTGAAGCTTTCTTT

d_gene: NA
len: 15
v_gene: TRBV6-1
j_gene: TRBJ1-5
abundance: NA
CDR3aa: CASSEAPSSHQPQHF
CDR3nt: TGTGCCAGCAGTGAAGCCCCATCAAGTCATCAGCCCCAGCATTTT

d_gene: NA
len: 15
v_gene: TRBV4-1
j_gene: TRBJ2-3
abundance: NA
CDR3aa: CASSQDGPRPDTQYF
CDR3nt: TGCGCCAGCAGCCAAGATGGCCCGCGGCCAGATACGCAGTATTTT

d_gene: NA
len: 14
v_gene: TRBV6-4
j_gene: TRBJ2-3
abundance: NA
CDR3aa: CASSDSQGPDTQYF
CDR3nt: TGTGCCAGCAGTGACTCGCAGGGGCCAGATACGCAGTATTTT

d_gene: TRBD2
len: 16
v_gene: TRBV7-6
j_gene: TRBJ2-5
abundance: NA
CDR3aa: CASSSRSGAGQETQYF
CDR3nt: TGTGCCAGCAGCTCGCGGAGCGGGGCCGGGCAAGAGACCCAGTACTTC

d_gene: TRBD1
len: 15
v_gene: TRBV6-4
j_gene: TRBJ2-3
abundance: few
CDR3aa: CASSDGTGGADTQYF
CDR3nt: TGTGCCAGCAGTGACGGGACAGGGGGCGCAGATACGCAGTATTTT

d_gene: TRBD2
len: 15
v_gene: TRBV7-9
j_gene: TRBJ2-5
abundance: NA
CDR3aa: CASSLSSGGAKTQYF
CDR3nt: TGTGCCAGCAGCTTAAGCAGCGGGGGGGCTAAGACCCAGTACTTC

d_gene: NA
len: 13
v_gene: TRBV6-1
j_gene: TRBJ1-1
abundance: NA
CDR3aa: CASSENEVREAFF
CDR3nt: TGTGCCAGCAGCGAAAATGAAGTCAGGGAAGCTTTCTTT

d_gene: TRBD2
len: 15
v_gene: TRBV28
j_gene: TRBJ2-7
abundance: NA
CDR3aa: CASSPLAGVPHEQYF
CDR3nt: TGTGCCAGCAGCCCACTAGCGGGAGTACCCCACGAGCAGTACTTC

d_gene: TRBD2
len: 16
v_gene: TRBV4-1
j_gene: TRBJ2-3
abundance: NA
CDR3aa: CASRLAGGLATDTQYF
CDR3nt: TGCGCCAGCAGGCTAGCGGGGGGTCTAGCTACAGATACGCAGTATTTT

d_gene: NA
len: 16
v_gene: TRBV28
j_gene: TRBJ2-6
abundance: NA
CDR3aa: CASSIEGISGANVLTF
CDR3nt: TGTGCCAGCAGTATCGAGGGTATCTCTGGGGCCAACGTCCTGACTTTC

d_gene: TRBD1
len: 18
v_gene: TRBV6-1
j_gene: TRBJ2-1
abundance: few
CDR3aa: CASSEALDGTGVYNEQFF
CDR3nt: TGTGCCAGCAGTGAAGCGCTTGATGGGACAGGGGTCTACAATGAGCAGTTCTTC

d_gene: NA
len: 15
v_gene: TRBV5-6
j_gene: TRBJ2-1
abundance: NA
CDR3aa: CASSPRQEPYNEQFF
CDR3nt: TGTGCCAGCAGCCCGAGACAGGAACCATACAATGAGCAGTTCTTC

d_gene: TRBD2
len: 15
v_gene: TRBV5-4
j_gene: TRBJ2-1
abundance: NA
CDR3aa: CASSQVGGGQNEQFF
CDR3nt: TGCGCCAGCAGCCAAGTGGGCGGGGGGCAAAATGAGCAGTTCTTC

d_gene: NA
len: 16
v_gene: TRBV6-4
j_gene: TRBJ2-1
abundance: NA
CDR3aa: CASSDSILVSYNEQFF
CDR3nt: TGTGCCAGCAGTGACTCGATATTAGTCTCCTACAATGAGCAGTTCTTC

d_gene: TRBD1
len: 14
v_gene: TRBV11-2
j_gene: TRBJ2-1
abundance: NA
CDR3aa: CASSSKGAGNEQFF
CDR3nt: TGTGCCAGCAGCTCAAAGGGGGCCGGGAATGAGCAGTTCTTC

d_gene: NA
len: 13
v_gene: TRBV27
j_gene: TRBJ1-2
abundance: large
CDR3aa: CASRSTENYGYTF
CDR3nt: TGTGCCAGCAGGTCAACAGAAAACTATGGCTACACCTTC

d_gene: NA
len: 14
v_gene: TRBV14
j_gene: TRBJ2-2
abundance: NA
CDR3aa: CASSHKTRKWELFF
CDR3nt: TGTGCCAGCAGCCATAAGACCCGGAAATGGGAGCTGTTTTTT

d_gene: TRBD1
len: 13
v_gene: TRBV2
j_gene: TRBJ1-2
abundance: hyperexpanded
CDR3aa: CASSEKGAEGYTF
CDR3nt: TGTGCCAGCAGTGAAAAGGGGGCGGAAGGCTACACCTTC

d_gene: TRBD1
len: 12
v_gene: TRBV5-4
j_gene: TRBJ1-2
abundance: medium-sized
CDR3aa: CASSLRGQRPTF
CDR3nt: TGTGCCAGCAGCTTGCGGGGACAGCGGCCGACCTTC

d_gene: TRBD2
len: 15
v_gene: TRBV6-4
j_gene: TRBJ2-5
abundance: NA
CDR3aa: CASSELAGVGETQYF
CDR3nt: TGTGCCAGCAGTGAACTAGCGGGGGTCGGAGAGACCCAGTACTTC

d_gene: TRBD1
len: 16
v_gene: TRBV7-9
j_gene: TRBJ1-2
abundance: NA
CDR3aa: CASSSRTGGPLYGYTF
CDR3nt: TGTGCCAGCAGCTCCCGGACAGGGGGTCCCTTGTATGGCTACACCTTC

d_gene: TRBD1
len: 17
v_gene: TRBV28
j_gene: TRBJ2-1
abundance: NA
CDR3aa: CASSCNRDRGTYNEQFF
CDR3nt: TGTGCCAGCAGTTGCAACCGGGACAGGGGGACCTACAATGAGCAGTTCTTC

d_gene: NA
len: 12
v_gene: TRBV4-2
j_gene: TRBJ2-3
abundance: NA
CDR3aa: CASVLQGGTQYF
CDR3nt: TGTGCCAGCGTGCTCCAAGGGGGTACGCAGTATTTT

d_gene: TRBD2
len: 14
v_gene: TRBV6-4
j_gene: TRBJ2-1
abundance: NA
CDR3aa: CASSATSIGNEQFF
CDR3nt: TGTGCCAGCAGTGCGACTAGCATTGGCAATGAGCAGTTCTTC

d_gene: TRBD1
len: 16
v_gene: TRBV4-1
j_gene: TRBJ2-5
abundance: NA
CDR3aa: CASSQVEGAFQETQYF
CDR3nt: TGCGCCAGCAGCCAAGTCGAGGGGGCGTTCCAAGAGACCCAGTACTTC

d_gene: TRBD1
len: 15
v_gene: TRBV9
j_gene: TRBJ2-3
abundance: NA
CDR3aa: CASSVGQGNTDTQYF
CDR3nt: TGTGCCAGCAGCGTTGGACAGGGTAATACAGATACGCAGTATTTT

d_gene: NA
len: 13
v_gene: TRBV27
j_gene: TRBJ1-5
abundance: few
CDR3aa: CASSSTPIQPQHF
CDR3nt: TGTGCCAGCAGTTCCACACCCATTCAGCCCCAGCATTTT

d_gene: NA
len: 11
v_gene: TRBV6-5
j_gene: TRBJ2-7
abundance: once
CDR3aa: CASSPGDEQYF
CDR3nt: TGTGCCAGCAGTCCCGGGGACGAGCAGTACTTC

d_gene: NA
len: 14
v_gene: TRBV6-4
j_gene: TRBJ2-3
abundance: NA
CDR3aa: CASSDLAGGDTQYF
CDR3nt: TGTGCCAGCAGTGACTTGGCAGGGGGGGATACGCAGTATTTT

d_gene: NA
len: 13
v_gene: TRBV6-6
j_gene: TRBJ1-1
abundance: NA
CDR3aa: CASSYVAVGEAFF
CDR3nt: TGTGCCAGCAGTTACGTGGCTGTAGGTGAAGCTTTCTTT

d_gene: NA
len: 13
v_gene: TRBV29-1
j_gene: TRBJ1-2
abundance: once
CDR3aa: CSVEDRGGYGYTF
CDR3nt: TGCAGCGTTGAAGATCGAGGGGGGTATGGCTACACCTTC

d_gene: NA
len: 11
v_gene: TRBV5-6
j_gene: TRBJ2-5
abundance: NA
CDR3aa: CASSLTDAQYF
CDR3nt: TGTGCCAGCAGCCTGACAGACGCCCAGTACTTC

d_gene: NA
len: 15
v_gene: TRBV5-4
j_gene: TRBJ2-7
abundance: NA
CDR3aa: CASSLVRGPAREQYF
CDR3nt: TGTGCCAGCAGCTTGGTTCGGGGGCCAGCCCGCGAGCAGTACTTC

d_gene: NA
len: 17
v_gene: TRBV18
j_gene: TRBJ2-2
abundance: once
CDR3aa: CASSPPSGGRESGELFF
CDR3nt: TGTGCCAGCTCACCACCTTCAGGGGGGCGCGAGTCCGGGGAGCTGTTTTTT

d_gene: NA
len: 14
v_gene: TRBV9
j_gene: TRBJ1-2
abundance: NA
CDR3aa: CASSGGAQWYGYTF
CDR3nt: TGTGCCAGCAGCGGGGGGGCCCAGTGGTATGGCTACACCTTC

d_gene: NA
len: 13
v_gene: TRBV2
j_gene: TRBJ2-7
abundance: NA
CDR3aa: CASSPAETYEQYF
CDR3nt: TGTGCCAGCAGCCCCGCCGAGACCTACGAGCAGTACTTC

d_gene: TRBD1
len: 17
v_gene: TRBV7-6
j_gene: TRBJ2-5
abundance: NA
CDR3aa: CASSLGVGQGVLETQYF
CDR3nt: TGTGCCAGCAGCTTAGGCGTGGGACAGGGAGTCTTGGAGACCCAGTACTTC

d_gene: NA
len: 10
v_gene: TRBV6-1
j_gene: TRBJ2-5
abundance: NA
CDR3aa: CASNRETQYF
CDR3nt: TGTGCCAGCAATCGGGAGACCCAGTACTTC

d_gene: NA
len: 10
v_gene: TRBV28
j_gene: TRBJ2-3
abundance: NA
CDR3aa: CASSPPGPYF
CDR3nt: TGTGCCAGCAGTCCCCCGGGGCCGTATTTT

d_gene: NA
len: 13
v_gene: TRBV4-2
j_gene: TRBJ2-7
abundance: NA
CDR3aa: CASSPGSPYEQYF
CDR3nt: TGTGCCAGCAGCCCGGGCTCCCCCTACGAGCAGTACTTC

d_gene: TRBD2
len: 16
v_gene: TRBV4-2
j_gene: TRBJ2-6
abundance: NA
CDR3aa: CASSQEAGSGANVLTF
CDR3nt: TGTGCCAGCAGCCAAGAAGCGGGGTCTGGGGCCAACGTCCTGACTTTC

d_gene: NA
len: 14
v_gene: TRBV4-3
j_gene: TRBJ2-2
abundance: NA
CDR3aa: CASSHGANTGELFF
CDR3nt: TGCGCCAGCAGCCACGGGGCGAACACCGGGGAGCTGTTTTTT

d_gene: NA
len: 17
v_gene: TRBV7-8
j_gene: TRBJ2-1
abundance: NA
CDR3aa: CASSFYVGYRSYNEQFF
CDR3nt: TGTGCCAGCAGCTTTTACGTAGGGTATCGGTCCTACAATGAGCAGTTCTTC

d_gene: NA
len: 14
v_gene: TRBV7-6
j_gene: TRBJ1-2
abundance: NA
CDR3aa: CASSQEGGNYGYTF
CDR3nt: TGTGCCAGCAGCCAGGAGGGAGGGAACTATGGCTACACCTTC

d_gene: TRBD2
len: 15
v_gene: TRBV6-6
j_gene: TRBJ2-2
abundance: NA
CDR3aa: CASSYYRTSTGELFF
CDR3nt: TGTGCCAGCAGTTACTATCGGACTAGCACCGGGGAGCTGTTTTTT

d_gene: NA
len: 14
v_gene: TRBV7-9
j_gene: TRBJ1-5
abundance: few
CDR3aa: CASSSRESNQPQHF
CDR3nt: TGTGCCAGCAGCTCAAGAGAAAGCAATCAGCCCCAGCATTTT

d_gene: TRBD1
len: 16
v_gene: TRBV7-8
j_gene: TRBJ2-7
abundance: NA
CDR3aa: CASSLGIEQGIYEQYF
CDR3nt: TGTGCCAGCAGCTTAGGTATCGAACAGGGGATCTACGAGCAGTACTTC